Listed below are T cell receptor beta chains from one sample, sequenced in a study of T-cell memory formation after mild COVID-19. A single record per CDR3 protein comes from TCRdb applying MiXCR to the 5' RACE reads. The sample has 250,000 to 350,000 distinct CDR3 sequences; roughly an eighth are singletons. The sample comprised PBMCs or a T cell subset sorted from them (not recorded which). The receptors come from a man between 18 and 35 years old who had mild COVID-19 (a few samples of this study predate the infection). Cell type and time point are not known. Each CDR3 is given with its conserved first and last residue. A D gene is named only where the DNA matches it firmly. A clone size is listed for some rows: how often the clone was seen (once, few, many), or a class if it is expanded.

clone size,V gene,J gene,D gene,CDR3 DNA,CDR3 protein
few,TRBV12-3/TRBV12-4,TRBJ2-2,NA,TGTGCCAGCAGTCCCCCCCCTACCGGGGAGCTGTTTTTT,CASSPPPTGELFF
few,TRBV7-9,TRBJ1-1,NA,TGTGCCAGCAGCGCTAAGTCGCGGCAGGGGAACACTGAAGCTTTCTTT,CASSAKSRQGNTEAFF
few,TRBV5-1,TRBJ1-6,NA,TGCGCCAGCAGGGAGGTATATAATTCACCCCTCCACTTT,CASREVYNSPLHF
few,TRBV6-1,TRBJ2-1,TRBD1,TGTGCCAGCAGTGAGACGACAGGGTCCTACAATGAGCAGTTCTTC,CASSETTGSYNEQFF
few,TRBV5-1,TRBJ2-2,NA,TGCGCCAGCAGCTTGGTGGTGACCGGGGAGCTGTTTTTT,CASSLVVTGELFF
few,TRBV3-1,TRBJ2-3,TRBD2,TGTGCCAGCAGCCATCTCAGCGGGGCTAGCACAGATACGCAGTATTTT,CASSHLSGASTDTQYF
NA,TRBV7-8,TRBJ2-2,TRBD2,TGTGCCAGCAGCTCACTAGCGGGGGGTACCGGGGAGCTGTTTTTT,CASSSLAGGTGELFF
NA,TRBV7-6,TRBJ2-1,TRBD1,TGTGCCAGCAGCCCCGGGACAGGGGCCAATAGTGAGCAGTTCTTC,CASSPGTGANSEQFF
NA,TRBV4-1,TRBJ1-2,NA,TGCGCCAGCAGCCAAGACCCGGGCCTCTATGGCTACACCTTC,CASSQDPGLYGYTF
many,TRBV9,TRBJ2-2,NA,TGTGCCAGCAGCGCCCGGGACGGACGAAACACCGGGGAGCTGTTTTTT,CASSARDGRNTGELFF
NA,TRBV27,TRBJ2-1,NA,TGTGCCAGCACCTTAAACCGTCCAGGAAACAATGAGCAGTTCTTC,CASTLNRPGNNEQFF
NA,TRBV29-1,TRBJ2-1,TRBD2,TGCAGCGTTGGACTAGCGGGGGGGTACAATGAGCAGTTCTTC,CSVGLAGGYNEQFF
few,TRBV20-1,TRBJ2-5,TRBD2,TGCAGTGCCAGAGCCGCGGGGGGGCAAGAGACCCAGTACTTC,CSARAAGGQETQYF
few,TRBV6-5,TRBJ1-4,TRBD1,TGTGCCAGCAGTTACTCGACAGGGATGAATGAAAAACTGTTTTTT,CASSYSTGMNEKLFF
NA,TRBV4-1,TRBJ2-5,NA,TGCGCCAGCCGAAAGGACCGTCAAGAGACCCAGTACTTC,CASRKDRQETQYF
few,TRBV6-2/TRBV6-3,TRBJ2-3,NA,TGTGCCAGCAGTTCTTCCGGGGTCGAACTCAGCACAGATACGCAGTATTTT,CASSSSGVELSTDTQYF
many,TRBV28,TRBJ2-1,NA,TGTGCCAGCAGTCCCGGAGTTGGGAAGGACAATGAGCAGTTCTTC,CASSPGVGKDNEQFF
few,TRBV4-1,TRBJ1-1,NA,TGCGCCAGCAGCCAGGCAGAGGAGACTGAAGCTTTCTTT,CASSQAEETEAFF
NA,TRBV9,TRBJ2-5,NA,TGTGCCAGCAGCGTAGATTCTTCAGGCAGGACCCAGTACTTC,CASSVDSSGRTQYF
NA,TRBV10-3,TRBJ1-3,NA,TGTGCCATCAGTGATCCCGTCTACGGAAACACCATATATTTT,CAISDPVYGNTIYF
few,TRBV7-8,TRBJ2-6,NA,TGTGCCAGCAGCTTAGGAGGGCTGTGGGGGGCCAACGTCCTGACTTTC,CASSLGGLWGANVLTF
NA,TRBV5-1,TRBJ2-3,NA,TGCGCCAGCAGCTTGGTTGGCGGTAGCGCAGATACGCAGTATTTT,CASSLVGGSADTQYF
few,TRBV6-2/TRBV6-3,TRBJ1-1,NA,TGTGCCAGCAGTTACTCGAGAAGGTACTCGGGGGTCTCGAACACTGAAGCTTTCTTT,CASSYSRRYSGVSNTEAFF
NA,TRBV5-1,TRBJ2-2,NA,TGCGCCAGCAGCTTGCCAGGGATCGGCACCGGGGAGCTGTTTTTT,CASSLPGIGTGELFF
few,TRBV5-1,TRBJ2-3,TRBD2,TGCGCCAGCAGCTTGGCTCCCTCCGGGAGGGGGGATCGGTATTTT,CASSLAPSGRGDRYF
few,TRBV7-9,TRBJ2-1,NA,TGTGCCAGCAGCTCCCACATCATCTCCTACAATGAGCAGTTCTTC,CASSSHIISYNEQFF
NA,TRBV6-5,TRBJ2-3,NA,TGTGCCAGCAGTTATTCAGCGGGCCGTAGCACAGATACGCAGTATTTT,CASSYSAGRSTDTQYF
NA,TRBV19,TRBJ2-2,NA,TGTGCCATCGGATGGGGCACCGGGGAGCTGTTTTTT,CAIGWGTGELFF
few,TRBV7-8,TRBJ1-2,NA,TGTGCCAGCAGGGAGGGCGGGGGCGGCTATGGCTACACCTTC,CASREGGGGYGYTF
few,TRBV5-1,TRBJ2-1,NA,TGCGCCAGCAGCCGAGGACCCGGGCAGTTCTTC,CASSRGPGQFF
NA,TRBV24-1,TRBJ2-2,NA,TGTGCCACGAGCCCCGGGGAGCTGTTTTTT,CATSPGELFF
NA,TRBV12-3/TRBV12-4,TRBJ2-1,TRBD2,TGTGCCAGCAGCCCTGGCGGGGGGACATCCCCAGGTGAGCAGTTCTTC,CASSPGGGTSPGEQFF
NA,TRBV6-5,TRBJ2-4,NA,TGTGCCAGCAGCCCTCAGGGGGGCGGGAAAGTCAAAAACATTCAGTACTTC,CASSPQGGGKVKNIQYF
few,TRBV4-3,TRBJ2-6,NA,TGCGCCAGCAGCCTAGCTGTAATCGTAGGGAGGCGGGCTGGGGCCAACGTCCTGACTTTC,CASSLAVIVGRRAGANVLTF
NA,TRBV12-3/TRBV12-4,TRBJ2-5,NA,TGTGCCAGCAGTTCCCCGGGCCGTGTGACCCAACAAGAGACCCAGTACTTC,CASSSPGRVTQQETQYF
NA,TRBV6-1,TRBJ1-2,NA,TGTGCCAGCAGTGACGGGACGGCCAGTGGCTATGGCTACACCTTC,CASSDGTASGYGYTF
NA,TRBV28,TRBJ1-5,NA,TGTGCCAGCAAGGGTTCCGAAGGTCAGCCCCAGCATTTT,CASKGSEGQPQHF
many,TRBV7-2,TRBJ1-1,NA,TGTGCCAGCAGCGTCTATTCTCGGGCTGAAGCTTTCTTT,CASSVYSRAEAFF
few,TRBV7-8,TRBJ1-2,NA,TGTGCCAGCAGCTTGAGCAGGGTGGGCTATGGCTACACCTTC,CASSLSRVGYGYTF
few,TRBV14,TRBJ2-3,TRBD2,TGTGCCAGCAGCCAGCATGGGGGGGTAGATACGCAGTATTTT,CASSQHGGVDTQYF
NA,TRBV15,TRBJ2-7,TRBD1,TGTGCCACCAGCACCCGGGACAGCTCCTACGAGCAGTACTTC,CATSTRDSSYEQYF
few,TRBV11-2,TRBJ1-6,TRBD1,TGTGCCAGCAGCTCGCGAGGGACAGGGGTAAATTCACCCCTCCACTTT,CASSSRGTGVNSPLHF
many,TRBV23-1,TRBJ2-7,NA,TGCGCCAGCAGTCCGTTGACAGGCCACTACGAGCAGTACTTC,CASSPLTGHYEQYF
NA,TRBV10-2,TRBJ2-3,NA,TGCGCCAGCAGTGGGGAGGCGGGGCTAGACACAGATACGCAGTATTTT,CASSGEAGLDTDTQYF
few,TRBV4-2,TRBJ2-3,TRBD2,TGTGCCAGCAGCCTCTCCCAACTGGGACTAGGGCCGTCCACAGATACGCAGTATTTT,CASSLSQLGLGPSTDTQYF